What follows describes a single TCR beta chain. CDR3 length equals 13 residues. V was pared by 6 bases and J by 2 bases, with 7 bases between. The V gene's germline CDR1 is KGHDR and CDR2 SFDVKD. The entry originates in a study of T cells in tumors after PD-1 blockade. Study summary: No patient had prior checkpoint blockade, systemic immunosuppression, or radiotherapy within 4 weeks. Treatment was either pembrolizumab 200 mg every 3 weeks or cemiplimab 350 mg every 2 weeks.

Repertoires were generated with immunoSEQ multiplex PCR, while TCRdb's copy carries only in-frame clones and drops some. Here the sample spans tens of thousands of clones, around two thirds being singletons. Template: tumor biopsy or peripheral blood genomic DNA, roughly 600-6,004 ng per sample. The sample was PBMCs, taken after anti-PD-1 treatment. The TCR was taken from a human donor with basal cell carcinoma. The genes are TRBV24-1 and TRBJ1-5; TRBD1 might be the D (5 bases). The CDR3 sequence is CATSLQGNQPQHF. The CDR3 nucleotides read TGTGCCACCAGTTTACAGGGCAATCAGCCCCAGCATTTT.